The table lists the clone carrying this T cell receptor beta chain with many counts. Its antigen is currently unknown. From RNA, the CDR3 regions of TCR beta chains were amplified and sequenced. First-round RT-PCR used HTBI primers; second-round multiplex PCR followed. TCRdb recomputed calls from the multiplex PCR reads with MiXCR, one row per CDR3 protein. Of 560,000 or so distinct CDR3 sequences in the sample, approximately 37% were seen once. Hyperthyroidism patients were newly diagnosed, under 2 months' duration, aged 18 to 65. The sample comes from a study of Graves' ophthalmopathy and Graves' hyperthyroidism. In the study overall: No ophthalmopathy within 18 months of follow-up signified stable hyperthyroidism. Overall study findings and caveats: Blood contained most expanded thyroid clonotypes exceeding 0.001 frequency.

Germline V gene data show CDR1 as SGHVS and CDR2 as FQNEAQ. This CDR3 region has 13 residues. V was clipped by 1 base and J by 8 bases, with 6 bases between them. The receptor was derived from an adult man with Graves' hyperthyroidism. The chain has TRBV7-8 and TRBJ1-6; D unclear. The sequencing input was peripheral blood or thyroid tissue (not recorded which). The chain's CDR3 is CASSLERYSPLHF. The CDR3 DNA follows: TGTGCCAGCAGCTTAGAGAGGTATTCACCCCTCCACTTT.